This T cell receptor beta chain is drawn from a study of T cells in Graves' hyperthyroidism and ophthalmopathy. Whole-study findings and limits: Using 13 V-J features, a model discriminated ophthalmopathy from stable hyperthyroidism.

At least ten counts were recorded for this clonotype. Its antigen is unknown. The investigators amplified TCR beta CDR3 regions from RNA transcripts. Carried out on the TCR CDR3, a first-round RT-PCR used the HTBI primer set. Using its own MiXCR run on the multiplex PCR reads, TCRdb lists one record per CDR3 protein. The sample consists of hundreds of thousands of distinct CDR3 sequences, roughly 15% of them appearing once. Exclusions: uncontrolled infection, other autoimmune disease, pregnancy, lactation. This receptor was identified in a woman between 40 and 55 years old with Graves' ophthalmopathy. Sequenced sample: blood.

This chain's CDR3 is CASSLDPRNVYGYTF. CDR3 bases: TGTGCCAGCAGCTTAGATCCCCGCAACGTTTATGGCTACACCTTC. V usage is TRBV11-2 and J usage is TRBJ1-2; no firm D call. Trimming cost V 0 bases and J 5 bases, with 13 bases left between them. CDR1 is SGHAT, CDR2 FQNNGV, per germline. The CDR3 has 15 amino acids.